Shown below are 19 T cell receptor beta chains from a single sample sequenced in a study of blood T cell repertoires in COVID-19. Only in-frame clones appear in the TCRdb table, and some are missing; sequencing was by immunoSEQ multiplex PCR. This table has roughly 90,000 clones, roughly nine tenths appearing once. Sequenced material: peripheral blood. The receptors come from a human donor with active COVID-19. The donor label of this sample is uncertain.

V and J are TRBV19 and TRBJ1-3, with 7 positions matching TRBD1. Germline V gives CDR1 LNHDA, CDR2 SQIVND (reference sequence). The CDR3 length is 14 residues. With V trimmed by 3 bases and J by 3 bases, 2 bases remained unmatched. The CDR3 DNA reads as TGTGCCAGTAGTATGAGACAGGGTGGAAACACCATATATTTT. It encodes CASSMRQGGNTIYF.

V and J are TRBV14 and TRBJ1-1; D uncertain. This CDR3 contains 13 residues. Germline-derived CDR1 and CDR2 are SGHDN and FVKESK. V was pared by 3 bases and J by 1 base, with 6 bases between. The CDR3 here is CASSQFRNTEAFF. The CDR3 coding sequence is TGTGCCAGCAGCCAGTTTAGGAACACTGAAGCTTTCTTT.

The chain carries TRBV5-4 and TRBJ1-1; 7 bases are shared with TRBD1. The CDR3 is 14 residues long. J lost 1 base, V lost 5 bases, and 5 bases had no gene match. Germline CDR1 reads SGHNT; CDR2 reads YYREEE (reference sequence). CDR3 in DNA: TGTGCCAGCAGGCGGGGACAGCCGAACACTGAAGCTTTCTTT. This encodes CASRRGQPNTEAFF.

The gene calls are TRBV18 and TRBJ2-1; the match to TRBD1 covers 9 bases. V lost 3 bases to trimming and J lost 5 bases; unmatched junction nucleotides: 17. The CDR3 runs to 19 residues. Per germline, CDR1 KGHSH and CDR2 LQKENI. CDR3 in amino acids: CASSPPGITGGLQNNEQFF. CDR3 sequence (DNA): TGTGCCAGCTCACCTCCTGGTATCACAGGGGGCCTACAAAACAATGAGCAGTTCTTC.

The V call is TRBV19, the J call TRBJ2-5; 11 bases match TRBD1. This CDR3 contains 15 residues. Per germline, CDR1 LNHDA and CDR2 SQIVND (reference sequence). Trimming at V came to 1 base and at J to 3 bases, leaving 1 base not matched to a gene. CDR3 region: CASSIGTGGEETQYF. The CDR3, as DNA: TGTGCCAGTAGTATAGGGACAGGGGGCGAAGAGACCCAGTACTTC.

CDR3 in amino acids: CASSKRGGVSQTQYF. The CDR3 bases are TGTGCCAGCAGCAAGCGGGGGGGCGTTAGTCAGACCCAGTACTTC. This chain links TRBV7-2 with TRBJ2-5, with 10 positions matching TRBD2. V lost 5 bases, J lost 6 bases, and 9 bases stayed unmatched. The CDR3 runs to 15 residues. Germline V CDR1 and CDR2: SGHTA, FQGNSA.

The V gene is TRBV19, the J gene TRBJ2-2; the match to TRBD1 covers 7 bases. The CDR3 is 13 residues long. Germline V CDR1 and CDR2: LNHDA, SQIVND (reference sequence). Trimming cost V 4 bases and J 5 bases; bases outside gene matches: 1. The DNA of the CDR3 is TGTGCCAGTAGTACGGGACAGACCGGGGAGCTGTTTTTT. Amino acids: CASSTGQTGELFF.

This chain joins TRBV19 and TRBJ1-2; D is ambiguous. The V gene's germline CDR1 is LNHDA and CDR2 SQIVND (reference sequence). The CDR3 covers 14 residues. Trimming removed 8 bases at V and 5 bases at J, with 18 bases between. As DNA, the CDR3 is TGTGCCAGTCGCCTTTTGCAGAAACGATATGGCTACACCTTC. It yields the protein CASRLLQKRYGYTF.

The chain is built from TRBV5-1 and TRBJ1-1; D is possibly TRBD1 (6 bases). V shed 5 bases and J shed 4 bases, with 18 bases lying between them. The germline V gene has CDR1 SGHRS and CDR2 YFSETQ. There are 15 residues in the CDR3. This CDR3 is CASSSKGQKGTEAFF. The CDR3 region has the DNA TGCGCCAGCAGTAGTAAAGGACAGAAAGGCACTGAAGCTTTCTTT.

The V call is TRBV27, the J call TRBJ1-2; perhaps TRBD1 as D (5 bases). Trimming left V 4 bases short and J 2 bases short, with 11 bases between. The CDR3 sequence is 14 residues long. In germline, CDR1 is MNHEY, CDR2 SMNVEV (reference sequence). DNA for the CDR3: TGTGCCAGCAGTTCCTATCAGGGAAACTATGGCTACACCTTC. This gives the protein CASSSYQGNYGYTF.

The chain couples TRBV19 to TRBJ1-5, with 7 positions matching TRBD1. Losses at the gene ends were 6 bases for V and 1 base for J; bases not matched to a gene: 12. CDR1 LNHDA and CDR2 SQIVND come from the germline V gene (reference sequence). The CDR3 totals 17 residues. CDR3 in amino acids: CASSDDRASVSNQPQHF. The CDR3 bases are TGTGCCAGTAGCGACGACAGGGCCTCAGTAAGCAATCAGCCCCAGCATTTT.

The rearrangement uses TRBV6-5 and TRBJ1-5; tentatively, D is TRBD1 (6 bases). CDR1 and CDR2 from the germline V gene are MNHEY and SVGAGI. The CDR3 has 13 amino acids. V was shortened by 2 bases and J by 7 bases, with 9 bases between the two germline ends. The CDR3 DNA sequence: TGTGCCAGCAGTTACCTTGGGGGCCAGCCCCAGCATTTT. It yields the protein CASSYLGGQPQHF.

The chain recombines TRBV27 with TRBJ1-6; TRBD1 matches at 8 bases. The V gene's germline CDR1 is MNHEY and CDR2 SMNVEV (reference sequence). The CDR3 has 15 amino acids. Germline trimming cut 8 bases from V and 7 bases from J; bases unmatched to any gene: 10. CDR3 region: CASPARGRVNSPLHF. The CDR3 DNA follows: TGTGCCAGCCCCGCCAGGGGGCGCGTCAATTCACCCCTCCACTTT.

The rearrangement links TRBV7-3 to TRBJ1-6, with D perhaps TRBD1 (5 bases). Per the germline V gene, CDR1 is SGHTA and CDR2 is FQGTGA. This CDR3 is built from 14 residues. The germline V and J ends were trimmed by 2 bases and 10 bases, with 12 bases remaining between them. CDR3 protein: CASSLGWGESPLHF. The CDR3 DNA reads TGTGCCAGCAGCTTAGGCTGGGGGGAATCACCCCTCCACTTT.

The chain combines TRBV4-3 with TRBJ2-1; TRBD1 is a possible D gene (6 bases). Looked up from germline, CDR1 is LGHNA and CDR2 is YSLEER. The CDR3 consists of 14 residues. Trimming stripped 4 bases from V and 6 bases from J, with 13 bases between. CDR3 loop: CASSLLNRANEQFF. The CDR3 DNA reads as TGCGCCAGCAGCCTACTAAACAGGGCCAATGAGCAGTTCTTC.

The V gene is TRBV7-2, the J gene TRBJ2-7, with TRBD1 matching 10 bases. The V and J ends lost 3 bases and 6 bases, in that order; junction bases with no gene match: 5. The CDR3 contains 14 residues. Germline CDR1 SGHTA, CDR2 FQGNSA. CDR3 in DNA: TGTGCCAGCAGCTTCCGACAGGGGGCGAGCGAGCAGTACTTC. This encodes CASSFRQGASEQYF.

This clone occurred once. The rearrangement links TRBV5-1 to TRBJ2-2; TRBD1 might be the D (6 bases). This CDR3 contains 15 residues. With 2 bases removed from V and 2 bases from J, the gap between germline ends came to 10 bases. Germline V gene data show CDR1 as SGHRS and CDR2 as YFSETQ. CDR3 loop: CASSFLQGNTGELFF. DNA of the CDR3: TGCGCCAGCAGCTTTTTACAGGGCAACACCGGGGAGCTGTTTTTT. Drawing the rest from reference TRBV5-1 and TRBJ2-2, the complete variable domain is KAGVTQTPRYLIKTRGQQVTLSCSPISGHRSVSWYQQTPGQGLQFLFEYFSETQRNKGNFPGRFSGRQFSNSRSEMNVSTLELGDSALYLCASSFLQGNTGELFFGEGSRLTVL.

This clone was seen only once. Here the CDR3 reads CASSTGQATYNEQFF. CDR3 DNA: TGTGCCAGCAGCACCGGACAGGCCACCTACAATGAGCAGTTCTTC. This chain joins TRBV7-2 and TRBJ2-1; 7 bases are a match to TRBD1. Per germline, CDR1 SGHTA and CDR2 FQGNSA. The V and J ends lost 5 bases and 2 bases, in that order; junction bases with no gene match: 6. This CDR3 region has 15 residues.

The rearrangement joins TRBV28 to TRBJ1-6; D gene ambiguous. Germline values: CDR1 MDHEN, CDR2 SYDVKM. The V end lost 4 bases, the J end lost 12 bases, and 4 bases lay between the germline ends. The CDR3 totals 10 residues. The CDR3 region is CASSSGPLHF. CDR3 nucleotides: TGTGCCAGCAGTTCGGGACCCCTCCACTTT.